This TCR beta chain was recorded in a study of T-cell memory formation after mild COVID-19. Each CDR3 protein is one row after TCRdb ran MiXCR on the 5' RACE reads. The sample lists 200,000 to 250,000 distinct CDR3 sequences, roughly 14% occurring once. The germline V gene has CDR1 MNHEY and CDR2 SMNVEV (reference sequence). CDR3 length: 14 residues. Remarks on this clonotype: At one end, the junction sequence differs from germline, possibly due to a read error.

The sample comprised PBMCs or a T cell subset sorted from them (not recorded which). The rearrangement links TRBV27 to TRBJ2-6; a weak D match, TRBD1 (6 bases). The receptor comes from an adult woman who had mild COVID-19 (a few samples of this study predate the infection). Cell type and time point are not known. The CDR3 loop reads CASSSLLGANVLTF. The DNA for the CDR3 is TGTGCCAGCAGTTCCCTCTTGGGGGCAAACGTCCTGACTTTC.